Given below is one T cell receptor (beta chain) in context. These data come from a study of control samples from healthy donors and cancer patients. The repertoire was sequenced with immunoSEQ multiplex PCR; TCRdb's copy has only in-frame clones and lacks some. The sample includes about 84,000 clones, roughly 91% seen only once; the top ten take approximately 14%. V gave up 0 bases and J gave up 16 bases, with 7 bases separating them. CDR3 length: 10 amino acids. Germline V gene sequence: CDR1 LGHDT, CDR2 YNNKEL (reference sequence). V is TRBV3-1 (or the pseudogene TRBV3-2) and J is TRBJ2-4; D gene unclear. Material: blood. This receptor was obtained from a man younger than 45 in good health. The CDR3 reads CASSQEPLYF. CDR3 DNA: TGTGCCAGCAGCCAAGAACCCTTATACTTC.